The next 23 T cell receptor beta chains were all read from a single sample in a study of CD8+ T cells in alopecia areata. This sample's treatment: oral pan-JAK inhibitor, 5-10 mg twice daily. Following RNA extraction, reverse transcription yielded cDNA that acted as the sequencing template. TCRdb's copy holds only in-frame clones and misses some; the assay was immunoSEQ multiplex PCR. The repertoire consists of around 70,000 clones, with roughly 28% occurring once and the leading ten covering around 14%. Sample: CD8+ T cells sorted from blood, taken at week 4, from a patient treated with tofacitinib. The source is a human donor with alopecia areata.

This clone was counted once. The chain has TRBV30 and TRBJ1-2, with 7 bases identical to TRBD1. The germline V gene encodes CDR1 GTSNPN and CDR2 SVGIG (reference sequence). There are 13 residues in the CDR3. V lost 2 bases, J lost 6 bases, and 6 bases stayed unmatched. The CDR3 here is CAWSFGTVDGYTF. The CDR3 DNA follows: TGTGCCTGGAGTTTCGGGACAGTGGATGGCTACACCTTC.

V usage is TRBV30 and J usage is TRBJ1-1; D gene uncertain. Trimming stripped 5 bases from V and 0 bases from J, with 7 bases between. This CDR3 has 12 amino acids. The germline V gene encodes CDR1 GTSNPN and CDR2 SVGIG (reference sequence). The CDR3 is CAWSGMNTEAFF. CDR3 DNA sequence: TGTGCCTGGTCAGGAATGAACACTGAAGCTTTCTTT.

The V gene is TRBV6-5, the J gene TRBJ2-7; no reliable D call. CDR1 is MNHEY, CDR2 SVGAGI, per germline. Trimming stripped 10 bases from V and 6 bases from J, with 16 bases between. This CDR3 comprises 12 residues. CDR3 coding DNA: TGTGCCACCCGTAAGACTCTATCCGAGCAGTACTTC. Its protein is CATRKTLSEQYF.

The chain combines TRBV7-9 with TRBJ1-2; no reliable D call. Per germline, CDR1 SEHNR and CDR2 FQNEAQ (reference sequence). The CDR3 length is 12 residues. Between the trimmed V and J ends, which lost 7 bases and 2 bases, there was a span of 8 bases. CDR3 region: CASMRGNYGYTF. CDR3 coding DNA: TGTGCCAGCATGAGAGGGAACTATGGCTACACCTTC.

V usage is TRBV7-9 and J usage is TRBJ2-7; D ambiguous. The CDR3 has 12 residues. V dropped 3 bases and J dropped 5 bases, with 8 bases sitting between them. The germline V gene encodes CDR1 SEHNR and CDR2 FQNEAQ (reference sequence). In DNA form, the CDR3 reads TGTGCCAGCAGCTTGGGTTTAAACGAGCAGTACTTC. Amino acids: CASSLGLNEQYF. Complete variable domain (other parts from reference TRBV7-9 and TRBJ2-7): DTGVSQNPRHKITKRGQNVTFRCDPISEHNRLYWYRQTLGQGPEFLTYFQNEAQLEKSRLLSDRFSAERPKGSFSTLEIQRTEQGDSAMYLCASSLGLNEQYFGPGTRLTVT.

This chain links TRBV9 with TRBJ2-7, with TRBD2 as a possible D gene (5 bases). Trimming cost V 0 bases and J 5 bases, with 12 bases left between them. CDR1 is SGDLS and CDR2 is YYNGEE in the germline V gene. This CDR3 spans 14 amino acids. The CDR3 spells CASSVEPASNEQYF. The CDR3 DNA sequence: TGTGCCAGCAGCGTAGAGCCAGCTAGCAACGAGCAGTACTTC.

A single count supports this clone. The chain combines TRBV7-8 with TRBJ2-7; D remains ambiguous. The V end lost 2 bases, the J end lost 3 bases, and 5 bases lay between the germline ends. The CDR3 has 12 residues. Germline values: CDR1 SGHVS, CDR2 FQNEAQ. CDR3 coding DNA: TGTGCCAGCAGCTTAAGGGACTACGAGCAGTACTTC. It specifies CASSLRDYEQYF.

This sequence joins TRBV29-1 and TRBJ1-2; TRBD1 matches 8 bases. The CDR3 sequence is 15 residues long. Germline lookup yields CDR1 SQVTM and CDR2 ANQGSEA. V dropped 5 bases and J dropped 1; count of bases not matched to a gene: 9. Here the CDR3 reads CSVLTGDRVNYGYTF. The CDR3 bases are TGCAGCGTTTTGACAGGGGACAGAGTTAACTATGGCTACACCTTC.

This clone was counted a few times. The rearrangement joins TRBV29-1 to TRBJ2-3, with D hard to call. Per germline, CDR1 SQVTM and CDR2 ANQGSEA. This CDR3 contains 13 residues. The germline V and J ends were trimmed by 6 bases and 2 bases, with 12 bases remaining between them. The CDR3 reads CSVLDGDTDTQYF. The CDR3 coding sequence is TGCAGCGTGTTGGACGGAGACACAGATACGCAGTATTTT.

This rearrangement joins TRBV27 to TRBJ1-2, with TRBD1 identical over 9 bases. There are 15 residues in the CDR3. Trimming removed 3 bases from V and 4 bases from J; junction bases left unmatched: 6. In germline, CDR1 is MNHEY, CDR2 SMNVEV (reference sequence). The CDR3 reads CASSFYRGRGYGYTF. DNA of the CDR3: TGTGCCAGCAGTTTCTACAGGGGGCGCGGCTATGGCTACACCTTC.

The gene calls are TRBV13 and TRBJ2-1; 7 bases are a match to TRBD1. The trim removed 5 bases at V and 2 bases at J, leaving 6 bases unmatched. This CDR3 has 15 amino acids. Germline loops: CDR1 PRHDT, CDR2 FYEKMQ (reference sequence). Here the CDR3 DNA reads TGTGCCAGCAGCCTACAGGGGCGGGCCTACAATGAGCAGTTCTTC. Translated, it gives CASSLQGRAYNEQFF.

The CDR3 here is CASSVLARRTDTQYF. CDR3 nucleotides: TGTGCCAGCAGTGTACTAGCGCGTCGCACAGATACGCAGTATTTT. The V gene is TRBV27, the J gene TRBJ2-3; 7 bases fit TRBD2. From germline, CDR1 is MNHEY and CDR2 SMNVEV (reference sequence). CDR3 length: 15 residues. Trimming at V came to 5 bases and at J to 1 base, leaving 6 bases not matched to a gene.

The CDR3 region has the DNA TGTGCCGACAGCGTCCTTAGCACAGATACGCAGTATTTT. Residues: CADSVLSTDTQYF. V and J are TRBV7-9 and TRBJ2-3; TRBD1 is a possible D gene (5 bases). Germline assignment: CDR1 SEHNR and CDR2 FQNEAQ (reference sequence). V was trimmed by 11 bases and J by 0 bases, leaving 12 bases between them. The CDR3 length is 13 residues.

The chain links TRBV29-1 to TRBJ2-7; weak D call: TRBD1 (5 bases). Germline V lookup: CDR1 SQVTM, CDR2 ANQGSEA. V dropped 3 bases and J dropped 6 bases, with 12 bases sitting between them. This CDR3 has 12 residues. Written as DNA, the CDR3 is TGCAGCGTTGAGGTTGCAGGGTTCGAGCAGTACTTC. Its protein product is CSVEVAGFEQYF.

Many counts were recorded for this clone. V gene TRBV13 combines with J gene TRBJ2-7; 8 bases are a match to TRBD1. The CDR3 has 15 residues. Germline loops: CDR1 PRHDT, CDR2 FYEKMQ (reference sequence). V gave up 6 bases and J gave up 3 bases; unmatched junction bases: 10. The CDR3 nucleotides are TGTGCCAGCAGTTTCCCCGGACAGGGCCTCTACGAGCAGTACTTC. Translated: CASSFPGQGLYEQYF.

A few counts support this clone. The rearrangement uses TRBV29-1 and TRBJ2-7, with D possibly matching TRBD1 (6 bases). Germline V gives CDR1 SQVTM, CDR2 ANQGSEA. V was shortened by 4 bases and J by 6 bases, with 7 bases between the two germline ends. The CDR3 spans 10 residues. For the CDR3, the DNA is TGCAGCGTTGGAGGGGGCGAGCAGTACTTC. Its protein product is CSVGGGEQYF.

The chain joins TRBV29-1 to TRBJ1-2; 7 bases are shared with TRBD1. J gave up 8 bases and V 6 bases, and 9 bases lay outside the gene matches. The CDR3 loop spans 12 amino acids. Germline V gene data show CDR1 as SQVTM and CDR2 as ANQGSEA. Written as DNA, the CDR3 is TGCAGCGTCGGGACAGACCTTTGGGGCTACACCTTC. It translates to CSVGTDLWGYTF.

The CDR3, as DNA: TGTGCCTGGAATGGTGACGGACCGAACACCGGGGAGCTGTTTTTT. Amino acid sequence: CAWNGDGPNTGELFF. This chain uses TRBV30 with TRBJ2-2; unclear D gene. Germline-derived CDR1 and CDR2 are GTSNPN and SVGIG (reference sequence). CDR3 length equals 15 residues. Trimming removed 4 bases from V and 0 bases from J, with 12 bases in between.

In this sample, this clone turned up a few times. This CDR3 is CACHGVGNTEAFF. The DNA for the CDR3 is TGTGCCTGTCACGGGGTAGGAAACACTGAAGCTTTCTTT. The gene calls are TRBV30 and TRBJ1-1; no reliable D call. V lost 6 bases and J lost 2, with 13 bases in between. CDR1 and CDR2 (germline): GTSNPN, SVGIG (reference sequence). This CDR3 comprises 13 residues.

This chain uses TRBV7-2 with TRBJ1-1; D not certain. This CDR3 has 15 amino acids. Germline V lookup: CDR1 SGHTA, CDR2 FQGNSA. Trimming left V 1 base short and J 0 bases short, with 9 bases between. The chain's CDR3 is CASSLELGMNTEAFF. CDR3 DNA: TGTGCCAGCAGCTTAGAACTGGGGATGAACACTGAAGCTTTCTTT.

The chain recombines TRBV9 with TRBJ2-5; D uncertain. The germline gives CDR1 SGDLS, CDR2 YYNGEE. This CDR3 contains 12 residues. V lost 3 bases to trimming and J lost 7 bases, with 10 bases between them. This chain's CDR3 is CASSAEEGTQYF. The CDR3, as DNA: TGTGCCAGCAGCGCCGAGGAAGGGACCCAGTACTTC.

Concerning this clone: This sample also contains other DNA sequences that code for the same CDR3. The rearrangement uses TRBV29-1 and TRBJ1-3; D gene uncertain. Trimming left V 3 bases short and J 4 bases short, with 4 bases between. The CDR3 consists of 11 residues. CDR1 and CDR2 from the germline V gene are SQVTM and ANQGSEA. Written as DNA, the CDR3 is TGCAGCGTTGACAGCGGAAACACCATATATTTT. Protein product: CSVDSGNTIYF.

The chain is built from TRBV7-9 and TRBJ2-2, with a possible D match to TRBD2 (6 bases). V gave up 0 bases and J gave up 0 bases, with 8 bases separating them. The CDR3 sequence is 16 residues long. Per the germline V gene, CDR1 is SEHNR and CDR2 is FQNEAQ (reference sequence). Here the CDR3 reads CASSLAREANTGELFF. DNA of the CDR3: TGTGCCAGCAGCTTAGCGCGGGAAGCGAACACCGGGGAGCTGTTTTTT.